Following are 26 T cell receptor beta chains from one sample sequenced in a study of cytomegalovirus exposure and HLA in healthy donors. 60 Vbeta and 13 Jbeta primers were used in PCR. Clones were read by immunoSEQ multiplex PCR, and TCRdb kept only the in-frame ones, dropping some. This table has 100,000 or so clones, about 80% appearing once. The material sequenced was PBMCs. The source is a female donor in good health and CMV-seronegative.

This clone was counted once. CDR3 nucleotide sequence: TGTGCCAGCAGTTTAGGACAGGGGTCTGGCTACACCTTC. Its protein product is CASSLGQGSGYTF. The chain links TRBV27 to TRBJ1-2; 9 positions match TRBD1. The V segment lost 2 bases and the J segment 7 bases; nucleotides outside the gene matches: 2. Germline lookup yields CDR1 MNHEY and CDR2 SMNVEV (reference sequence). This CDR3 has 13 amino acids.

This chain links TRBV29-1 with TRBJ2-5, with 7 bases lining up with TRBD1. The CDR3 contains 13 residues. V lost 5 bases and J lost 5; bases outside the gene matches: 8. Germline V gene data show CDR1 as SQVTM and CDR2 as ANQGSEA. The CDR3 protein is CSVPVDRAETQYF. The CDR3 coding sequence is TGCAGCGTTCCAGTTGACAGGGCCGAGACCCAGTACTTC.

This rearrangement joins TRBV18 to TRBJ1-2, with 12 nucleotides matching TRBD1. The CDR3 totals 18 residues. V lost 2 bases and J lost 0; bases outside the gene matches: 7. Germline CDR1 is KGHSH and CDR2 is LQKENI. The CDR3 nucleotides are TGTGCCAGCTCACCAAGGGCGGGACAGGGGGCCTCTAACTATGGCTACACCTTC. Protein: CASSPRAGQGASNYGYTF.

The V call is TRBV6-1, the J call TRBJ2-5, with unresolved D. Germline loops: CDR1 MNHNS, CDR2 SASEGT. This CDR3 contains 13 residues. Trimming left V 4 bases short and J 1 base short, with 7 bases between. CDR3 in DNA: TGTGCCAGCAGTGTGGCCAGCCAAGAGACCCAGTACTTC. This codes for CASSVASQETQYF.

This clone was seen a single time. This chain joins TRBV9 and TRBJ2-3; the D is unclear. CDR3 length equals 11 residues. The germline gives CDR1 SGDLS, CDR2 YYNGEE. The V and J ends lost 7 bases and 6 bases respectively, with 9 bases between them. The CDR3, as DNA: TGTGCCAGCGGCCCCCCGGATACGCAGTATTTT. Its translation: CASGPPDTQYF.

For the CDR3, the DNA is TGTGCCAGCAGTGACGGACAGGGGGGCAATGAGCAGTTCTTC. Translation gives CASSDGQGGNEQFF. The chain carries TRBV6-5 and TRBJ2-1; TRBD1 matches at 10 bases. Trimming removed 5 bases from V and 6 bases from J; junction bases left unmatched: 4. Germline V gene data show CDR1 as MNHEY and CDR2 as SVGAGI. CDR3 length: 14 residues.

The chain recombines TRBV7-8 with TRBJ1-1; 8 bases match TRBD1. V was pared by 4 bases and J by 0 bases, with 13 bases of the junction left unmatched. The CDR3 spans 18 residues. Germline CDR1 is SGHVS and CDR2 is FQNEAQ. CDR3 sequence (DNA): TGTGCCAGCAGCTCCCTCGACAGGGGCCGGACGTTGAACACTGAAGCTTTCTTT. Amino acid sequence: CASSSLDRGRTLNTEAFF.

The chain joins TRBV5-4 to TRBJ2-7; 7 nucleotides align to TRBD1. The germline V gene has CDR1 SGHNT and CDR2 YYREEE (reference sequence). Trimming cost V 0 bases and J 3 bases; bases outside gene matches: 6. The CDR3 is 15 residues long. CDR3 DNA: TGTGCCAGCAGCTTGGAATGGCAGGGGGTCTACGAGCAGTACTTC. Protein sequence: CASSLEWQGVYEQYF.

The genes are TRBV2 and TRBJ1-2, with TRBD1 matching 7 bases. Per germline, CDR1 SNHLY and CDR2 FYNNEI. The CDR3 totals 12 residues. The CDR3 sequence is CATGGTVDGYTF. DNA of the CDR3: TGTGCGACGGGGGGGACAGTTGATGGCTACACCTTC.

The chain uses TRBV29-1 and TRBJ1-1, with D uncertain. V gave up 3 bases and J gave up 3 bases, with 14 bases separating them. Germline CDR1 SQVTM, CDR2 ANQGSEA. CDR3 length equals 14 residues. The CDR3 DNA reads TGCAGCGTTGAGTCCGGGGTTAGCGACACTGAAGCTTTCTTT. This sequence encodes CSVESGVSDTEAFF.

The J gene is TRBJ1-6, the V gene TRBV7-2, with 11 bases identical to TRBD1. Germline CDR1 and CDR2: SGHTA and FQGNSA. The trim removed 0 bases at V and 10 bases at J, leaving 5 bases unmatched. The CDR3 is made up of 16 amino acids. The CDR3 coding sequence is TGTGCCAGCAGCTTAGCGGTGGACAGGGGGCAATCACCCCTCCACTTT. It translates to CASSLAVDRGQSPLHF.

The CDR3 is CASSARAGTPNNEQFF. CDR3 in DNA: TGTGCCAGCAGCGCCCGAGCCGGGACACCGAACAATGAGCAGTTCTTC. The chain employs TRBV9 and TRBJ2-1; perhaps TRBD1 as D (6 bases). Per the germline V gene, CDR1 is SGDLS and CDR2 is YYNGEE. The CDR3 length is 16 residues. Trimming took off 3 bases at V and 5 bases at J, with 18 bases between the two ends.

CDR3 in DNA: TGTGCCAGCACCACAGGGGGAGGGGGTCTTGAAGCTTTCTTT. It translates to CASTTGGGGLEAFF. This chain connects TRBV5-4 to TRBJ1-1, with 8 bases that match TRBD1. This CDR3 is built from 14 residues. The germline gives CDR1 SGHNT, CDR2 YYREEE (reference sequence). V dropped 6 bases and J dropped 7; count of bases not matched to a gene: 11.

The chain combines TRBV4-2 with TRBJ2-7, with 9 bases that match TRBD2. V shed 0 bases, J shed 4 bases, and the junction held 4 bases outside the gene matches. This CDR3 is 15 amino acids long. Germline CDR1 and CDR2: LGHNA and YNFKEQ. The CDR3 coding sequence is TGTGCCAGCAGCCAAGAGGTTAGCGGGGGTTACGAGCAGTACTTC. It translates to CASSQEVSGGYEQYF.

The V gene is TRBV7-2, the J gene TRBJ2-5; 10 bases map to TRBD1. CDR3 size: 16 residues. CDR1 is SGHTA, CDR2 FQGNSA, per germline. V was clipped by 1 base and J by 5 bases; unmatched bases: 7. This CDR3 is CASSLGGQGLGETQYF. The DNA of the CDR3 is TGTGCCAGCAGCTTAGGGGGACAGGGGTTGGGGGAGACCCAGTACTTC. The complete variable domain, with remaining parts taken from reference TRBV7-2 and TRBJ2-5, reads GAGVSQSPSNKVTEKGKDVELRCDPISGHTALYWYRQSLGQGLEFLIYFQGNSAPDKSGLPSDRFSAERTGGSVSTLTIQRTQQEDSAVYLCASSLGGQGLGETQYFGPGTRLLVL.

Here the CDR3 reads CASSTQGRLGEKLFF. The CDR3 DNA is TGTGCCAGCAGCACACAGGGTCGGCTCGGTGAAAAACTGTTTTTT. V gene TRBV5-5 combines with J gene TRBJ1-4; D is possibly TRBD1 (6 bases). V was clipped by 4 bases and J by 7 bases, with 17 bases between them. This CDR3 is built from 15 residues. Germline V gene data show CDR1 as SGHKS and CDR2 as YYEKEE (reference sequence).

The chain joins TRBV5-1 to TRBJ2-5; TRBD1 aligns across 7 bases. The trim removed 5 bases at V and 0 bases at J, leaving 10 bases unmatched. This CDR3 comprises 16 residues. Germline assignment: CDR1 SGHRS and CDR2 YFSETQ. The CDR3 nucleotides read TGCGCCAGCAGTTTTGGGGCACAGGGGCACCAAGAGACCCAGTACTTC. Residues: CASSFGAQGHQETQYF. The variable domain in full, completed from reference TRBV5-1 and TRBJ2-5, reads KAGVTQTPRYLIKTRGQQVTLSCSPISGHRSVSWYQQTPGQGLQFLFEYFSETQRNKGNFPGRFSGRQFSNSRSEMNVSTLELGDSALYLCASSFGAQGHQETQYFGPGTRLLVL.

This rearrangement joins TRBV7-3 to TRBJ2-3, with D unclear. The CDR3 runs to 13 residues. The V gene lost 3 bases and the J gene lost 3 bases, with 7 bases spanning the gap. Germline CDR1 is SGHTA and CDR2 is FQGTGA. The DNA of the CDR3 is TGTGCCAGCAGCTTTGCCGCGACAGATACGCAGTATTTT. It codes for CASSFAATDTQYF.

V gene TRBV30 combines with J gene TRBJ1-6; D may be TRBD1 (6 bases). Germline CDR1 and CDR2: GTSNPN and SVGIG (reference sequence). With 2 bases removed from V and 5 bases from J, the gap between germline ends came to 16 bases. This CDR3 has 16 amino acids. The CDR3 sequence: CAWSNLRGRDNSPLHF. CDR3 sequence (DNA): TGTGCCTGGAGTAACCTCAGGGGAAGGGATAATTCACCCCTCCACTTT.

The chain is built from TRBV2 and TRBJ1-4; 10 nucleotides line up with TRBD1. This CDR3 region has 13 residues. Per germline, CDR1 SNHLY and CDR2 FYNNEI. J lost 8 bases, V lost 8 bases, and 5 bases had no gene match. The CDR3 protein is CASRDRGEEKLFF. DNA for the CDR3: TGTGCCAGCCGGGACAGGGGAGAGGAAAAACTGTTTTTT.

This clone has only one observation. V gene TRBV28 combines with J gene TRBJ1-4; D uncertain. V was shortened by 4 bases and J by 5 bases, with 14 bases between the two germline ends. Germline CDR1 is MDHEN and CDR2 is SYDVKM. The CDR3 sequence is 15 residues long. The CDR3 nucleotides read TGTGCCAGCAGTTCTATTTCCCCTAGGAATGAAAAACTGTTTTTT. This gives the protein CASSSISPRNEKLFF.

This chain uses TRBV29-1 with TRBJ2-7, with D perhaps matching TRBD2 (5 bases). V lost 4 bases to trimming and J lost 0 bases, with 10 bases between them. This CDR3 has 13 amino acids. Germline CDR1 SQVTM, CDR2 ANQGSEA. The CDR3 bases are TGCAGCGTTGCTAGCCTAAGCTCCTACGAGCAGTACTTC. Amino acids: CSVASLSSYEQYF.

The rearrangement joins TRBV29-1 to TRBJ1-2, with unresolved D. The CDR3 loop spans 12 amino acids. Germline V lookup: CDR1 SQVTM, CDR2 ANQGSEA. The V gene lost 1 base and the J gene lost 7 bases, with 10 bases spanning the gap. Here the CDR3 reads CSVEGTLRGYTF. CDR3 sequence (DNA): TGCAGCGTTGAAGGCACATTACGTGGCTACACCTTC. The variable domain in full, with the rest retrieved from reference TRBV29-1 and TRBJ1-2, is SAVISQKPSRDICQRGTSLTIQCQVDSQVTMMFWYRQQPGQSLTLIATANQGSEATYESGFVIDKFPISRPNLTFSTLTVSNMSPEDSSIYLCSVEGTLRGYTFGSGTRLTVV.

V is TRBV2 and J is TRBJ1-1; D is undetermined. The ends were cut back, 5 bases at V and 7 bases at J, with 8 bases in the middle. Germline CDR1 SNHLY, CDR2 FYNNEI. This CDR3 is 11 amino acids long. CDR3: CASSINGEAFF. In DNA form, the CDR3 reads TGTGCCAGCAGTATCAACGGTGAAGCTTTCTTT.

This clone was seen once. The chain couples TRBV2 to TRBJ2-1; 15 nucleotides align to TRBD2. The germline V gene encodes CDR1 SNHLY and CDR2 FYNNEI. V was clipped by 6 bases and J by 4 bases; unmatched bases: 7. This CDR3 has 17 residues. Here the CDR3 DNA reads TGTGCCAGCAGCGGGACTAGCGGGGGGCCGGGGTACAATGAGCAGTTCTTC. Amino acid sequence: CASSGTSGGPGYNEQFF.

This chain joins TRBV2 and TRBJ2-7; D is possibly TRBD1 (5 bases). The CDR3 loop spans 12 amino acids. Germline V gene data show CDR1 as SNHLY and CDR2 as FYNNEI. Trimming stripped 4 bases from V and 3 bases from J, with 7 bases between. The CDR3 DNA follows: TGTGCCAGCAGTGCCGACAGCTACGAGCAGTACTTC. Translation: CASSADSYEQYF.